This T cell receptor beta chain was observed in a study of blood T cell repertoires in COVID-19. Study-wide background: Sites in the United States, Italy and Spain provided acute and convalescent COVID-19 samples. T cells, B-cell-depleted T cells, or PBMCs supplied cDNA or gDNA.

The CDR3 extends over 15 amino acids. Germline assignment: CDR1 LGHDT and CDR2 YNNKEL (reference sequence). V lost 8 bases, J lost 4 bases, and 12 bases stayed unmatched. The authors' processing: Amplified reference gene primers provided the basis for estimating nucleated cell counts. Data came from immunoSEQ multiplex PCR; TCRdb stores just in-frame clones and leaves some out. That table is the source of V, J and clone size, and D and trimming were worked out from the DNA. The sample has a few hundred thousand clones; around 83% are singletons. This chain connects TRBV3-1 (or the pseudogene TRBV3-2) to TRBJ2-7, with 9 bases aligning to TRBD1. The sample taken for sequencing was peripheral blood. The clonotype originates from a human donor in a cohort sampled during active COVID-19. CDR3 amino acids: CASGNSDRGWYEQYF. CDR3 in DNA: TGTGCCAGCGGCAACTCAGACAGGGGGTGGTACGAGCAGTACTTC.